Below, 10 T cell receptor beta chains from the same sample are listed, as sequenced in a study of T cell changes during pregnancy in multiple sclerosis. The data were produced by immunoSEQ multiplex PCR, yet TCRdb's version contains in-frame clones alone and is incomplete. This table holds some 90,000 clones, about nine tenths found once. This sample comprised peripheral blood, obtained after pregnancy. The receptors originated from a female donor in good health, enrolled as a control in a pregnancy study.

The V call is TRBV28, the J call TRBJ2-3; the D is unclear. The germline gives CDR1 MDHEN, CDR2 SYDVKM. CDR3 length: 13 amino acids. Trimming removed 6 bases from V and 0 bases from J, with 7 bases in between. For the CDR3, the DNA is TGTGCCAGCAGCCCCCTCAGCACAGATACGCAGTATTTT. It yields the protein CASSPLSTDTQYF.

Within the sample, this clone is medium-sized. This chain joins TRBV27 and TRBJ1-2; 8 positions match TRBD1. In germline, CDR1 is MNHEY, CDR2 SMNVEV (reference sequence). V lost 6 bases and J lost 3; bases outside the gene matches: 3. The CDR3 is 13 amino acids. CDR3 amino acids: CASRMTGDYGYTF. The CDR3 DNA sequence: TGTGCCAGCAGAATGACAGGGGACTATGGCTACACCTTC.

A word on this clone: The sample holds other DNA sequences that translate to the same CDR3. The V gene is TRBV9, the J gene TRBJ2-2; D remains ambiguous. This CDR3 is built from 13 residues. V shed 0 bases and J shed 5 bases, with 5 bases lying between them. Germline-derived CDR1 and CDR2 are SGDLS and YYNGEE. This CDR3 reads CASSVVLTGELFF. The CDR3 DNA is TGTGCCAGCAGCGTAGTATTAACCGGGGAGCTGTTTTTT.

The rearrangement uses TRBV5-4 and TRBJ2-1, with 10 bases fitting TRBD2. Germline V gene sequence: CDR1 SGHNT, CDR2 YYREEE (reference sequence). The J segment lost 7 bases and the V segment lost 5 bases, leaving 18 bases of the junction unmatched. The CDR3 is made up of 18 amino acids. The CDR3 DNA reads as TGTGCCAGCAGTCCACGCCCTAAAGCGGGGGGGCCAGGTAATGAGCAGTTCTTC. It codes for CASSPRPKAGGPGNEQFF.

The CDR3 DNA follows: TGTGCCAGCCGGACAGGGACCACTGAAGCTTTCTTT. Amino acids: CASRTGTTEAFF. The chain joins TRBV2 to TRBJ1-1, with TRBD1 matching 8 bases. CDR3 size: 12 residues. CDR1 and CDR2 from the germline V gene are SNHLY and FYNNEI. V was pared by 8 bases and J by 4 bases, with 3 bases of the junction left unmatched. Full variable domain (rest looked up from reference TRBV2 and TRBJ1-1): EPEVTQTPSHQVTQMGQEVILRCVPISNHLYFYWYRQILGQKVEFLVSFYNNEISEKSEIFDDQFSVERPDGSNFTLKIRSTKLEDSAMYFCASRTGTTEAFFGQGTRLTVV.

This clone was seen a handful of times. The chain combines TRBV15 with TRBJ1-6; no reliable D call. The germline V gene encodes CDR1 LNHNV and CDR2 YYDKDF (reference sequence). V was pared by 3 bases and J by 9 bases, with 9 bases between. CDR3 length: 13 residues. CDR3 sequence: CATSRITSSPLHF. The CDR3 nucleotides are TGTGCCACCAGCAGGATAACAAGTTCACCCCTCCACTTT.

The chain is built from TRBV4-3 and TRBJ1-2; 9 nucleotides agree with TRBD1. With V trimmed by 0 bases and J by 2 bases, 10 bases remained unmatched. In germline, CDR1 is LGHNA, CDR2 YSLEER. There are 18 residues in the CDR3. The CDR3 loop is CASSQEPGQGFQNYGYTF. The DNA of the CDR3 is TGCGCCAGCAGCCAAGAGCCGGGACAGGGATTTCAGAACTATGGCTACACCTTC.

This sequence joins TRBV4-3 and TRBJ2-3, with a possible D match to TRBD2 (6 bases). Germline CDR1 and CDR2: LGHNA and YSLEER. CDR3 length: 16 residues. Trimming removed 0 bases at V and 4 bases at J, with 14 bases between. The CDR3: CASSQEPVSGADTQYF. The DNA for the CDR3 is TGCGCCAGCAGCCAAGAACCGGTCTCGGGGGCAGATACGCAGTATTTT.

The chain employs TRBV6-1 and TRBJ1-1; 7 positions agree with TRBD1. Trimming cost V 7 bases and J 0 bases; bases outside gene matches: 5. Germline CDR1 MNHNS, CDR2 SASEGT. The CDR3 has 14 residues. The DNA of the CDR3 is TGTGCCAGCACCCTGACAGGGTTGAACACTGAAGCTTTCTTT. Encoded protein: CASTLTGLNTEAFF.

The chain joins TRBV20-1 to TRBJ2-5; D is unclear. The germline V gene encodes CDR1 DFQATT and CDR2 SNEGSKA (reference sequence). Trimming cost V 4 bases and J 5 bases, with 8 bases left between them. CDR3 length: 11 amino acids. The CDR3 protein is CSAILGETQYF. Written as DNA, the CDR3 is TGCAGTGCTATCCTCGGGGAGACCCAGTACTTC.